These 17 T cell receptor beta chains were sequenced from one sample in a study of liver allograft versus peripheral blood T cells. Study as a whole: Transplanted-liver T cell receptor repertoires were compared with recipients' peripheral blood repertoires.

TCRdb recomputed calls from the reads with MiXCR, one row per CDR3 protein. The sample carries about 10,000 distinct CDR3 sequences, roughly 22% recorded once. The origin of the receptors is a human patient who had a liver transplant. Some T cells may be the graft donor's.

In its sample, this clonotype is medium-sized. This rearrangement joins TRBV19 to TRBJ1-5; 7 bases line up with TRBD1. The V gene end was trimmed by 7 bases and the J gene end by 5 bases; junction bases not matched to a gene: 5. CDR1 and CDR2 (germline): LNHDA, SQIVND (reference sequence). This CDR3 has 13 amino acids. The CDR3 DNA reads TGTGCCAGTACAGGACAGGAAGATCAGCCCCAGCATTTT. This gives the protein CASTGQEDQPQHF.

This clonotype counts as medium-sized. The rearrangement joins TRBV6-6 to TRBJ1-4, with D unclear. The CDR3 contains 13 residues. V lost 6 bases and J lost 8, with 13 bases in between. CDR1 is MNHNY, CDR2 SVGAGI, per germline (reference sequence). CDR3: CASSPPGREKLFF. The CDR3 DNA reads as TGTGCCAGCAGCCCACCCGGACGGGAAAAACTGTTTTTT.

This clonotype qualifies as medium-sized. The chain couples TRBV24-1 to TRBJ2-3, with 11 nucleotides matching TRBD1. Germline CDR1 is KGHDR and CDR2 is SFDVKD. Trimming took 12 bases from V and 7 from J; bases not matched to a gene: 8. The length of the CDR3 is 13 residues. CDR3 sequence (DNA): TGTGCCTCCATGGGACAGGGGGGGCATACGCAGTATTTT. Its protein is CASMGQGGHTQYF.

Here the CDR3 reads CATSRGGLQETQYF. The CDR3 coding sequence is TGTGCCACCAGCAGAGGGGGACTCCAAGAGACCCAGTACTTC. V and J are TRBV15 and TRBJ2-5; weak D call: TRBD2 (6 bases). Deletions cut 1 base from V and 1 base from J, with 7 bases between. CDR1 and CDR2 from the germline V gene are LNHNV and YYDKDF (reference sequence). There are 14 residues in the CDR3.

This chain joins TRBV28 and TRBJ2-7; D possibly corresponds to TRBD1 (6 bases). Per the germline V gene, CDR1 is MDHEN and CDR2 is SYDVKM. V was trimmed by 2 bases and J by 6 bases, leaving 8 bases between them. The CDR3 has 12 residues. The CDR3 here is CASSLVGGEQYF. DNA for the CDR3: TGTGCCAGCAGTTTAGTAGGGGGCGAGCAGTACTTC.

The chain carries TRBV6-6 and TRBJ2-3, with TRBD2 matching over 8 bases. With 4 bases clipped from V and 6 bases from J, the junction kept 3 bases outside the gene matches. The CDR3 extends over 13 amino acids. Germline V gene lookup returns CDR1 MNHNY and CDR2 SVGAGI (reference sequence). CDR3 nucleotides: TGTGCCAGCAGTTCCGGGGGGGAGGATACGCAGTATTTT. Its protein is CASSSGGEDTQYF.

By frequency in the sample, this clonotype is medium-sized. This sequence joins TRBV27 and TRBJ1-4, with 9 bases lining up with TRBD1. Germline CDR1 reads MNHEY; CDR2 reads SMNVEV (reference sequence). CDR3 length: 15 residues. The V segment lost 2 bases and the J segment 8 bases; nucleotides outside the gene matches: 6. The CDR3 loop reads CASSLTGGTGEKLFF. The DNA for the CDR3 is TGTGCCAGCAGTTTAACAGGGGGCACAGGGGAAAAACTGTTTTTT.

By frequency in the sample, this clonotype is medium-sized. The V gene is TRBV19, the J gene TRBJ1-2; D perhaps matches TRBD1 (5 bases). This CDR3 has 13 residues. The germline gives CDR1 LNHDA, CDR2 SQIVND (reference sequence). Trimming left V 4 bases short and J 6 bases short, with 12 bases between. CDR3 region: CASSNSGLDGYTF. Written as DNA, the CDR3 is TGTGCCAGTAGTAATTCAGGGCTTGATGGCTACACCTTC.

By frequency in the sample, this clonotype is medium-sized (0.01 to 0.1%). CDR3 coding DNA: TGTGCCAGCAGCTTAGCACGGGGTGCGCAGTATTTT. Translated: CASSLARGAQYF. This chain uses TRBV7-2 with TRBJ2-3, with D perhaps TRBD2 (5 bases). This CDR3 comprises 12 residues. Germline V CDR1 and CDR2: SGHTA, FQGNSA. V lost 0 bases and J lost 10, with 8 bases in between.

J is TRBJ2-1 and V is TRBV9, with 8 positions matching TRBD2. Germline values: CDR1 SGDLS, CDR2 YYNGEE. Trimming removed 3 bases from V and 5 bases from J; junction bases left unmatched: 7. The CDR3 spans 15 residues. The CDR3 loop is CASSALAGLNNEQFF. The CDR3 DNA follows: TGTGCCAGCAGCGCATTAGCGGGGCTCAACAATGAGCAGTTCTTC. The variable domain in full, completed from reference TRBV9 and TRBJ2-1, reads DSGVTQTPKHLITATGQRVTLRCSPRSGDLSVYWYQQSLDQGLQFLIQYYNGEERAKGNILERFSAQQFPDLHSELNLSSLELGDSALYFCASSALAGLNNEQFFGPGTRLTVL.

Concerning this clonotype: Just one base apart from a much larger clone, this may be a read error. This chain uses TRBV7-9 with TRBJ1-1; TRBD1 is a possible D gene (6 bases). Per the germline V gene, CDR1 is SEHNR and CDR2 is FQNEAQ (reference sequence). The CDR3 totals 13 residues. The CDR3 loop is CAGSLAAGAEAFF. For the CDR3, the DNA is TGTGCCGGCAGCTTAGCAGCAGGGGCTGAAGCTTTCTTT.

By sample share, this clonotype is large (0.1 to 1%). V and J are TRBV24-1 and TRBJ2-3; the match to TRBD1 covers 7 bases. V was pared by 5 bases and J by 1 base, with 2 bases of the junction left unmatched. The CDR3 sequence is 14 residues long. CDR1 KGHDR and CDR2 SFDVKD come from the germline V gene. This CDR3 reads CATSVTGGTDTQYF. As DNA, the CDR3 is TGTGCCACCAGTGTTACAGGGGGCACAGATACGCAGTATTTT.

CDR3 in amino acids: CSAYDQGAGGDTQYF. The CDR3 DNA reads TGCAGTGCTTATGACCAGGGGGCAGGGGGAGATACGCAGTATTTT. The chain links TRBV20-1 to TRBJ2-3, with 8 bases identical to TRBD1. V dropped 5 bases and J dropped 5; count of bases not matched to a gene: 12. In germline, CDR1 is DFQATT, CDR2 SNEGSKA (reference sequence). CDR3 length: 15 amino acids.

This clonotype is medium-sized by share. This chain links TRBV24-1 with TRBJ1-4; D ambiguous. CDR3 length equals 15 residues. V was pared by 4 bases and J by 2 bases, with 10 bases between. Germline V gives CDR1 KGHDR, CDR2 SFDVKD. CDR3 sequence (DNA): TGTGCCACCAGTGACCCGGTGGGGACTAATGAAAAACTGTTTTTT. Translated: CATSDPVGTNEKLFF.

By share of the sample, this clonotype is medium-sized (0.01 to 0.1%). The chain employs TRBV9 and TRBJ2-1; TRBD2 matches at 8 bases. CDR1 is SGDLS and CDR2 is YYNGEE in the germline V gene. This CDR3 is built from 17 residues. The ends lost 0 bases at V and 4 bases at J; junction bases unmatched: 9. CDR3 nucleotides: TGTGCCAGCAGCGTAGGAAGCGGGAGAGAGGGATACAATGAGCAGTTCTTC. Translated: CASSVGSGREGYNEQFF.

This chain links TRBV14 with TRBJ2-7, with TRBD1 as a possible D gene (6 bases). The CDR3 spans 17 residues. Germline V gene lookup returns CDR1 SGHDN and CDR2 FVKESK. V lost 3 bases and J lost 0, with 18 bases in between. The DNA of the CDR3 is TGTGCCAGCAGCCAGCTTCACGGGACAACGAGCTCCTACGAGCAGTACTTC. Encoded protein: CASSQLHGTTSSYEQYF.

This clonotype is classed as medium-sized. The V gene is TRBV19, the J gene TRBJ1-3, with D unresolved. V was trimmed by 3 bases and J by 8 bases, leaving 5 bases between them. Germline V gene sequence: CDR1 LNHDA, CDR2 SQIVND (reference sequence). This CDR3 region has 11 residues. As DNA, the CDR3 is TGTGCCAGTAGTATCGCGGACACCATATATTTT. It specifies CASSIADTIYF.